The 18 T cell receptor beta chains in this list originate from one sample, sequenced in a study of CD8 T cells in ankylosing spondylitis. MiXCR was run by TCRdb on the 5' RACE reads, yielding one entry per CDR3 protein. The sample records about 240,000 distinct CDR3 sequences, around 10% being singletons. Sequencing was performed on blood, either unsorted or a sorted T cell fraction (not recorded which). Receptors originate from a male donor with ankylosing spondylitis or in good health (not recorded which).

In its sample, this clonotype was seen many times. V usage is TRBV20-1 and J usage is TRBJ2-1, with D uncertain. The V gene lost 6 bases and the J gene lost 4 bases, with 7 bases spanning the gap. The CDR3 consists of 11 residues. Looked up from germline, CDR1 is DFQATT and CDR2 is SNEGSKA (reference sequence). The CDR3 nucleotides are TGCAGTGCGCGCAGGTACAATGAGCAGTTCTTC. As protein: CSARRYNEQFF.

This clonotype was observed many times. V is TRBV24-1 and J is TRBJ2-3, with D tentatively TRBD1 or TRBD2 (5 bases each). V was pared by 7 bases and J by 5 bases, with 18 bases between. The length of the CDR3 is 15 residues. Per germline, CDR1 KGHDR and CDR2 SFDVKD. The CDR3 coding sequence is TGTGCCACCAGCCTACCAGGGAGTTGGGGAGATACGCAGTATTTT. Protein sequence: CATSLPGSWGDTQYF.

This clonotype has ten or more counts. The chain couples TRBV12-3 or TRBV12-4 to TRBJ1-3; D unclear. V was pared by 1 base and J by 0 bases, with 10 bases between. The CDR3 sequence is 16 residues long. CDR3 nucleotides: TGTGCCAGCAGTTTAGAGGTCAGCTACTCTGGAAACACCATATATTTT. Protein: CASSLEVSYSGNTIYF.

This clonotype was detected ten times or more. The rearrangement uses TRBV28 and TRBJ1-5; D not resolved. The V end lost 4 bases, the J end lost 2 bases, and 15 bases lay between the germline ends. CDR1 and CDR2 (germline): MDHEN, SYDVKM. There are 16 residues in the CDR3. CDR3 amino acids: CASSSSTWRGNQPQHF. The CDR3 DNA is TGTGCCAGCAGTTCCTCAACTTGGCGAGGCAATCAGCCCCAGCATTTT.

This clonotype was detected ten times or more. The chain links TRBV10-3 to TRBJ2-7; a weak D match, TRBD1 (5 bases). Germline-derived CDR1 and CDR2 are ENHRY and SYGVKD. Trimming pared 4 bases from V and 0 bases from J, leaving 7 bases between. This CDR3 has 13 residues. Written as DNA, the CDR3 is TGTGCCATCAGTGGCGACAGCTCCTACGAGCAGTACTTC. It is translated as CAISGDSSYEQYF.

This clonotype was counted a few times. The V call is TRBV12-3 or TRBV12-4, the J call TRBJ2-7; no clear D. The V end lost 3 bases, the J end lost 3 bases, and 9 bases lay between the germline ends. The CDR3 length is 13 residues. In DNA, the CDR3 is TGTGCCAGCAGTTTCGGCCTAGTCTACGAGCAGTACTTC. It specifies CASSFGLVYEQYF.

This clonotype was picked up many times. The V and J genes are TRBV28 and TRBJ2-7; TRBD2 matches 9 bases. CDR1 MDHEN and CDR2 SYDVKM come from the germline V gene. V gave up 6 bases and J gave up 6 bases; unmatched junction bases: 12. The CDR3 totals 15 residues. The CDR3 nucleotides are TGTGCCAGCAGAAGGACCAGCGGGAGGATAGGCGAGCAGTACTTC. Translation gives CASRRTSGRIGEQYF. Based on the CDR3 plus reference TRBV28 and TRBJ2-7, the full variable domain is DVKVTQSSRYLVKRTGEKVFLECVQDMDHENMFWYRQDPGLGLRLIYFSYDVKMKEKGDIPEGYSVSREKKERFSLILESASTNQTSMYLCASRRTSGRIGEQYFGPGTRLTVT.

There are a few counts of this clonotype. The chain carries TRBV27 and TRBJ1-4; D call uncertain. V gave up 6 bases and J gave up 8 bases, with 13 bases separating them. The CDR3 consists of 13 residues. Germline CDR1 reads MNHEY; CDR2 reads SMNVEV (reference sequence). Here the CDR3 DNA reads TGTGCCAGCAGAACCGGACTGGGGGAAAAACTGTTTTTT. Protein sequence: CASRTGLGEKLFF.

This clonotype was observed at least ten times. This chain joins TRBV5-1 and TRBJ2-5; TRBD2 matches at 12 bases. CDR1 is SGHRS, CDR2 YFSETQ, per germline. V was pared by 3 bases and J by 4 bases, with 7 bases of the junction left unmatched. The CDR3 runs to 16 residues. This chain's CDR3 is CASSWTPGLAGETQYF. The CDR3 DNA reads as TGCGCCAGCAGCTGGACTCCGGGACTAGCGGGAGAGACCCAGTACTTC.

This clonotype was detected many times. V usage is TRBV7-8 and J usage is TRBJ2-1; D is possibly TRBD2 (6 bases). The CDR3 is made up of 15 amino acids. V was cut by 5 bases and J by 4 bases, with 15 bases left in between. Germline-derived CDR1 and CDR2 are SGHVS and FQNEAQ. The CDR3 loop reads CASSLESGTYNEQFF. CDR3 coding DNA: TGTGCCAGCAGCCTAGAATCCGGGACTTACAATGAGCAGTTCTTC.

There are many counts of this clonotype. The chain joins TRBV29-1 to TRBJ1-3; D is undetermined. This CDR3 spans 12 amino acids. Germline V CDR1 and CDR2: SQVTM, ANQGSEA. Trimming pared 7 bases from V and 1 base from J, leaving 8 bases between. CDR3 DNA: TGCAGCGGGGCCGCATCTGGAAACACCATATATTTT. This encodes CSGAASGNTIYF.

This clonotype was counted at least ten times. The chain is built from TRBV6-1 and TRBJ1-1; D not resolved. The CDR3 extends over 13 amino acids. CDR1 and CDR2 from the germline V gene are MNHNS and SASEGT. Trimming shortened V by 6 bases and J by 3 bases, and 11 bases separated the two germline ends. CDR3 bases: TGTGCCAGCAGCCGTCAGTACTACACTGAAGCTTTCTTT. Amino acid sequence: CASSRQYYTEAFF.

This clonotype was counted many times. The chain uses TRBV6-1 and TRBJ2-2; 12 nucleotides align to TRBD2. The germline V gene encodes CDR1 MNHNS and CDR2 SASEGT. With 7 bases clipped from V and 0 bases from J, the junction kept 9 bases outside the gene matches. There are 18 residues in the CDR3. The CDR3 loop reads CASTGVLAGGPNTGELFF. The DNA for the CDR3 is TGTGCCAGCACTGGGGTACTAGCGGGAGGACCGAACACCGGGGAGCTGTTTTTT.

As for this clonotype: This may arise from a read error, as a much more abundant clone is one base away. The V and J genes are TRBV15 and TRBJ2-7, with D hard to call. Germline V lookup: CDR1 LNHNV, CDR2 YYDKDF (reference sequence). The CDR3 is 11 amino acids. The CDR3 protein is CSTSRQSEQYF. CDR3 DNA sequence: TGTTCCACCAGCAGACAAAGCGAGCAGTACTTC.

This clonotype was seen at least ten times. The rearrangement uses TRBV5-1 and TRBJ1-3; TRBD1 matches 9 bases. This CDR3 comprises 15 residues. Per germline, CDR1 SGHRS and CDR2 YFSETQ. V shed 4 bases and J 0 bases; nucleotides not matched to a gene: 2. In nucleotides, the CDR3 is TGCGCCAGCAGCCGGGACAGGGCCTCTGGAAACACCATATATTTT. Translating gives CASSRDRASGNTIYF.

This clonotype was recorded at least ten times. The chain recombines TRBV5-1 with TRBJ2-7, with 8 bases aligning to TRBD2. Germline V gene sequence: CDR1 SGHRS, CDR2 YFSETQ. This CDR3 contains 14 residues. After removal of 3 bases from V and 4 bases from J, the junction contained 6 bases not matched to a gene. CDR3: CASSSAGGTYEQYF. CDR3 DNA: TGCGCCAGCAGCTCGGCGGGAGGCACATACGAGCAGTACTTC.

This clonotype appeared many times. The V call is TRBV29-1, the J call TRBJ1-4, with D perhaps matching TRBD1 (5 bases). V was trimmed by 4 bases and J by 4 bases, leaving 7 bases between them. The CDR3 extends over 12 amino acids. The germline V gene encodes CDR1 SQVTM and CDR2 ANQGSEA. Written as DNA, the CDR3 is TGCAGCGTTGGACAGTTTAATGAAAAACTGTTTTTT. It yields the protein CSVGQFNEKLFF.

The genes are TRBV2 and TRBJ1-2, with 8 bases identical to TRBD1. Germline loops: CDR1 SNHLY, CDR2 FYNNEI. The CDR3 length is 15 residues. V shed 5 bases and J 4 bases; nucleotides not matched to a gene: 9. The DNA of the CDR3 is TGTGCCAGCAGTTTCGAGGACAGGGCGACCTATGGCTACACCTTC. It is translated as CASSFEDRATYGYTF.